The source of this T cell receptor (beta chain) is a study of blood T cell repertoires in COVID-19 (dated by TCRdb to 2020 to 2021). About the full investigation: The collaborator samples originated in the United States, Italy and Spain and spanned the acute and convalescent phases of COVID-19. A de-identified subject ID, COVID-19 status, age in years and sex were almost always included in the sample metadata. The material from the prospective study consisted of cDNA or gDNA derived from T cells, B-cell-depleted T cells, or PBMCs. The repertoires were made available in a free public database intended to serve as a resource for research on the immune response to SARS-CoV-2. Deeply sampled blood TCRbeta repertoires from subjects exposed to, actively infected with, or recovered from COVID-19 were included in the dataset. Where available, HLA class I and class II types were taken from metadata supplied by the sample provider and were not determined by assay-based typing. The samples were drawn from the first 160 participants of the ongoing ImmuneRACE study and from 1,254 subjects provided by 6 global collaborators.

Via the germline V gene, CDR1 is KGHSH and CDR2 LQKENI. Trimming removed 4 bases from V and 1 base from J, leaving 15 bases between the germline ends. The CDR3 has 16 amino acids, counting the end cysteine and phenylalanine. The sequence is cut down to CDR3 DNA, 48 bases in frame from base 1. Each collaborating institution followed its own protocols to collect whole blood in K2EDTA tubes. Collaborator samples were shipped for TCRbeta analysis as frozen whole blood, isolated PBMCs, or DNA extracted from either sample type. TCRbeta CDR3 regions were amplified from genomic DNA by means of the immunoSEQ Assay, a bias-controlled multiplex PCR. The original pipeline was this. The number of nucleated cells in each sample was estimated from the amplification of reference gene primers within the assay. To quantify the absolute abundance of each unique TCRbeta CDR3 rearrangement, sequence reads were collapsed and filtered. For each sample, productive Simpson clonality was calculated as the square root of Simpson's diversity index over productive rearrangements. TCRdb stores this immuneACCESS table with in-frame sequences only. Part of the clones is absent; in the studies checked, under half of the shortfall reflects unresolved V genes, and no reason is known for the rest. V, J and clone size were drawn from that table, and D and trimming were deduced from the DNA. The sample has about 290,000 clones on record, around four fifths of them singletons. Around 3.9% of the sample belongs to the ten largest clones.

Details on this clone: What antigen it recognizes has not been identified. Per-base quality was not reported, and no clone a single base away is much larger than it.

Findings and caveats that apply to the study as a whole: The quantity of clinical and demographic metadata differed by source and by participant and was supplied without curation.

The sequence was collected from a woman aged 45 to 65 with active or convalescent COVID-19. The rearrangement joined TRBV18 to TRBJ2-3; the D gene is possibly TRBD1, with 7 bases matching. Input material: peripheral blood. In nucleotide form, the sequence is TGTGCCAGCTCACGGGGACAGACGGGGGGCACAGATACGCAGTATTTT. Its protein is CASSRGQTGGTDTQYF.